Listed below are T cell receptor beta chains from one sample, sequenced in a study of CD8 T cells in Susac syndrome. TCRdb reprocessed the immunoSEQ multiplex PCR reads via MiXCR and lists one record per CDR3 protein. Among 150,000 to 200,000 distinct CDR3 sequences listed, approximately 94% were seen once. The sample comprised CD4+ T cells from PBMCs. Receptors originate from a human donor with multiple sclerosis. Both conserved end residues are part of each CDR3. The D gene is left open where the match is weak. The listing skips clone size in some rows; elsewhere it reads once, few, many or a size class.

v_gene: TRBV28
d_gene: TRBD1
j_gene: TRBJ1-1
abundance: NA
CDR3aa: CASSSGTVRAEAFF
CDR3nt: TGTGCCAGCAGTTCCGGGACAGTTCGCGCTGAAGCTTTCTTT

v_gene: TRBV7-9
d_gene: NA
j_gene: TRBJ2-1
abundance: once
CDR3aa: CASSLYPSYNEQFF
CDR3nt: TGTGCCAGCAGCTTATATCCTTCCTACAATGAGCAGTTCTTC

v_gene: TRBV27
d_gene: TRBD1
j_gene: TRBJ1-2
abundance: once
CDR3aa: CASRRDRTLYGYTF
CDR3nt: TGTGCCAGCAGGAGGGACAGGACCCTCTATGGCTACACCTTC

v_gene: TRBV20-1
d_gene: TRBD1
j_gene: TRBJ1-2
abundance: NA
CDR3aa: CSARGTGEYGYTF
CDR3nt: TGCAGTGCTAGAGGGACAGGGGAGTATGGCTACACCTTC

v_gene: TRBV3-1
d_gene: NA
j_gene: TRBJ1-3
abundance: NA
CDR3aa: CASSQESSGNTIYF
CDR3nt: TGTGCCAGCAGCCAAGAAAGCTCTGGAAACACCATATATTTT

v_gene: TRBV12-3/TRBV12-4
d_gene: NA
j_gene: TRBJ1-5
abundance: NA
CDR3aa: CASTPDGGGRGQPQHF
CDR3nt: TGTGCCAGCACCCCGGACGGTGGGGGACGGGGGCAGCCCCAGCATTTT

v_gene: TRBV5-1
d_gene: TRBD2
j_gene: TRBJ2-3
abundance: NA
CDR3aa: CASSLALAGADTQYF
CDR3nt: TGCGCCAGCAGCTTGGCTTTAGCGGGAGCCGATACGCAGTATTTT

v_gene: TRBV2
d_gene: NA
j_gene: TRBJ2-7
abundance: NA
CDR3aa: CASSEAGVGEQYF
CDR3nt: TGTGCCAGCAGTGAAGCAGGGGTGGGCGAGCAGTACTTC

v_gene: TRBV30
d_gene: NA
j_gene: TRBJ2-5
abundance: NA
CDR3aa: CAWSVALAATETQYF
CDR3nt: TGTGCCTGGAGTGTAGCCCTAGCCGCGACCGAGACCCAGTACTTC

v_gene: TRBV30
d_gene: NA
j_gene: TRBJ1-2
abundance: NA
CDR3aa: CAWSPLLRGYTF
CDR3nt: TGTGCCTGGAGTCCCCTTTTGAGGGGCTACACCTTC

v_gene: TRBV5-1
d_gene: TRBD1
j_gene: TRBJ2-3
abundance: NA
CDR3aa: CASSPGQGNTDTQYF
CDR3nt: TGCGCCAGCAGCCCAGGACAGGGGAACACAGATACGCAGTATTTT

v_gene: TRBV28
d_gene: NA
j_gene: TRBJ2-2
abundance: NA
CDR3aa: CASTQSGELFF
CDR3nt: TGTGCCAGCACCCAATCCGGGGAGCTGTTTTTT

v_gene: TRBV30
d_gene: NA
j_gene: TRBJ2-7
abundance: NA
CDR3aa: CAAGLYEQYF
CDR3nt: TGTGCTGCCGGACTATACGAGCAGTACTTC

v_gene: TRBV15
d_gene: NA
j_gene: TRBJ2-3
abundance: NA
CDR3aa: CATTSGLSTDTQYF
CDR3nt: TGTGCCACCACCAGCGGGCTTAGCACAGATACGCAGTATTTT

v_gene: TRBV20-1
d_gene: TRBD2
j_gene: TRBJ2-2
abundance: NA
CDR3aa: CSARDPGRPGELFF
CDR3nt: TGCAGTGCTAGAGATCCCGGGAGGCCCGGGGAGCTGTTTTTT

v_gene: TRBV18
d_gene: TRBD2
j_gene: TRBJ2-1
abundance: NA
CDR3aa: CASSPPGTSGYNEQFF
CDR3nt: TGTGCCAGCTCACCACCTGGGACTAGCGGGTACAATGAGCAGTTCTTC

v_gene: TRBV12-3/TRBV12-4
d_gene: TRBD1
j_gene: TRBJ2-1
abundance: NA
CDR3aa: CASSSWGQGKQEQFF
CDR3nt: TGTGCCAGCAGTTCATGGGGACAGGGAAAACAAGAGCAGTTCTTC

v_gene: TRBV7-9
d_gene: TRBD1
j_gene: TRBJ2-7
abundance: once
CDR3aa: CASTFLGQGDNEQYF
CDR3nt: TGTGCCAGCACCTTCCTGGGGCAGGGGGATAACGAGCAGTACTTC

v_gene: TRBV18
d_gene: NA
j_gene: TRBJ1-3
abundance: NA
CDR3aa: CASSPTETPSGNTIYF
CDR3nt: TGTGCCAGCTCACCTACGGAGACCCCCTCTGGAAACACCATATATTTT

v_gene: TRBV20-1
d_gene: NA
j_gene: TRBJ1-1
abundance: NA
CDR3aa: CSAPKYRDTEAFF
CDR3nt: TGCAGTGCTCCTAAATACAGGGACACTGAAGCTTTCTTT

v_gene: TRBV15
d_gene: NA
j_gene: TRBJ1-5
abundance: once
CDR3aa: CATSRDLNDGGNQPQHF
CDR3nt: TGTGCCACCAGCAGAGACCTTAACGACGGAGGCAATCAGCCCCAGCATTTT

v_gene: TRBV7-9
d_gene: NA
j_gene: TRBJ2-7
abundance: NA
CDR3aa: CASSSSGPSYEQYF
CDR3nt: TGTGCCAGCAGCTCCTCGGGGCCCTCCTACGAGCAGTACTTC

v_gene: TRBV15
d_gene: TRBD2
j_gene: TRBJ2-7
abundance: NA
CDR3aa: CATSSNLAGGPNEQYF
CDR3nt: TGTGCCACCAGCAGTAATCTAGCGGGAGGGCCCAACGAGCAGTACTTC

v_gene: TRBV12-3/TRBV12-4
d_gene: NA
j_gene: TRBJ2-3
abundance: NA
CDR3aa: CASSGQTDSTDTQYF
CDR3nt: TGTGCCAGCAGTGGACAGACCGACAGCACAGATACGCAGTATTTT

v_gene: TRBV19
d_gene: NA
j_gene: TRBJ2-2
abundance: few
CDR3aa: CASRSPLYTGELFF
CDR3nt: TGTGCCAGTAGATCCCCCTTATACACCGGGGAGCTGTTTTTT

v_gene: TRBV5-1
d_gene: NA
j_gene: TRBJ2-7
abundance: NA
CDR3aa: CASSPDRNYEQYF
CDR3nt: TGCGCCAGCAGCCCGGACAGAAACTACGAGCAGTACTTC

v_gene: TRBV12-3/TRBV12-4
d_gene: TRBD1
j_gene: TRBJ2-7
abundance: NA
CDR3aa: CASSLYGTGKGVNEQYF
CDR3nt: TGTGCCAGCAGTTTATACGGGACAGGGAAAGGAGTCAACGAGCAGTACTTC

v_gene: TRBV4-3
d_gene: NA
j_gene: TRBJ2-7
abundance: NA
CDR3aa: CASSQGGTSSYEQYF
CDR3nt: TGCGCCAGCAGCCAAGGCGGGACATCCTCCTACGAGCAGTACTTC

v_gene: TRBV29-1
d_gene: NA
j_gene: TRBJ1-2
abundance: NA
CDR3aa: CSVAKDTYVDGYTF
CDR3nt: TGCAGCGTGGCTAAAGACACATACGTCGATGGCTACACCTTC

v_gene: TRBV12-3/TRBV12-4
d_gene: TRBD2
j_gene: TRBJ2-7
abundance: NA
CDR3aa: CASSLSGRVVRYEQYF
CDR3nt: TGTGCCAGCAGTTTGAGCGGGAGAGTGGTACGGTACGAGCAGTACTTC

v_gene: TRBV19
d_gene: TRBD1
j_gene: TRBJ1-2
abundance: NA
CDR3aa: CASSNTRQGLNYGYTF
CDR3nt: TGTGCCAGTAGCAATACTCGACAGGGCCTTAACTATGGCTACACCTTC

v_gene: TRBV18
d_gene: TRBD2
j_gene: TRBJ2-1
abundance: NA
CDR3aa: CASASGLAGLSSYNEQFF
CDR3nt: TGTGCCAGCGCAAGCGGGCTAGCGGGGTTAAGCTCCTACAATGAGCAGTTCTTC

v_gene: TRBV4-1
d_gene: NA
j_gene: TRBJ1-2
abundance: NA
CDR3aa: CASSQEVGESTYGYTF
CDR3nt: TGCGCCAGCAGCCAAGAGGTCGGTGAGAGCACCTATGGCTACACCTTC

v_gene: TRBV7-3
d_gene: NA
j_gene: TRBJ2-3
abundance: NA
CDR3aa: CASSLDGNTQYF
CDR3nt: TGTGCCAGCAGTTTAGATGGAAATACGCAGTATTTT

v_gene: TRBV14
d_gene: NA
j_gene: TRBJ2-5
abundance: once
CDR3aa: CASSQFKVHQETQYF
CDR3nt: TGTGCCAGCAGCCAGTTTAAGGTTCACCAAGAGACCCAGTACTTC

v_gene: TRBV5-1
d_gene: NA
j_gene: TRBJ1-5
abundance: NA
CDR3aa: CASSLSGSNQPQHF
CDR3nt: TGTGCCAGCAGCCTTAGCGGTAGCAATCAGCCCCAGCATTTT

v_gene: TRBV7-3
d_gene: TRBD1
j_gene: TRBJ2-2
abundance: NA
CDR3aa: CASSPPGGNTGELFF
CDR3nt: TGTGCCAGCAGCCCTCCAGGGGGCAACACCGGGGAGCTGTTTTTT

v_gene: TRBV7-2
d_gene: TRBD1
j_gene: TRBJ2-5
abundance: NA
CDR3aa: CASSLYGTGEETQYF
CDR3nt: TGTGCCAGCAGCTTATATGGGACAGGGGAAGAGACCCAGTACTTC

v_gene: TRBV2
d_gene: NA
j_gene: TRBJ1-5
abundance: NA
CDR3aa: CASSAGGEQPQHF
CDR3nt: TGTGCCAGCAGTGCTGGGGGCGAACAGCCCCAGCATTTT

v_gene: TRBV4-3
d_gene: NA
j_gene: TRBJ2-3
abundance: NA
CDR3aa: CASSQGGGDTQYF
CDR3nt: TGCGCCAGCAGCCAAGGGGGAGGAGATACGCAGTATTTT

v_gene: TRBV20-1
d_gene: NA
j_gene: TRBJ1-3
abundance: NA
CDR3aa: CSAVQRFSGNTIYF
CDR3nt: TGCAGTGCCGTACAGAGATTCTCTGGAAACACCATATATTTT

v_gene: TRBV24-1
d_gene: NA
j_gene: TRBJ2-3
abundance: NA
CDR3aa: CATSDFLGDTDTQYF
CDR3nt: TGTGCCACCAGTGATTTTTTGGGGGACACAGATACGCAGTATTTT

v_gene: TRBV25-1
d_gene: TRBD2
j_gene: TRBJ2-7
abundance: NA
CDR3aa: CASSEPGLAGTVDEQYF
CDR3nt: TGTGCCAGCAGTGAACCGGGACTAGCGGGGACCGTCGACGAGCAGTACTTC

v_gene: TRBV15
d_gene: NA
j_gene: TRBJ1-2
abundance: once
CDR3aa: CATSAGRIYGYTF
CDR3nt: TGTGCCACCAGCGCTGGACGGATCTATGGCTACACCTTC

v_gene: TRBV2
d_gene: TRBD2
j_gene: TRBJ2-2
abundance: NA
CDR3aa: CASSGLAGDTGELFF
CDR3nt: TGTGCCAGCAGTGGACTAGCGGGAGACACCGGGGAGCTGTTTTTT

v_gene: TRBV20-1
d_gene: NA
j_gene: TRBJ2-2
abundance: NA
CDR3aa: CSARGPNTGELFF
CDR3nt: TGCAGTGCTAGAGGACCCAACACCGGGGAGCTGTTTTTT

v_gene: TRBV7-8
d_gene: NA
j_gene: TRBJ1-1
abundance: NA
CDR3aa: CASSLGVLRRRTEAFF
CDR3nt: TGTGCCAGCAGCTTAGGGGTCCTCCGAAGGAGGACTGAAGCTTTCTTT

v_gene: TRBV2
d_gene: NA
j_gene: TRBJ1-1
abundance: NA
CDR3aa: CASSADRAGTEAFF
CDR3nt: TGTGCCAGCAGCGCGGACAGAGCGGGCACTGAAGCTTTCTTT

v_gene: TRBV7-9
d_gene: TRBD1
j_gene: TRBJ1-1
abundance: NA
CDR3aa: CASRPGQGQLLGNTEAFF
CDR3nt: TGTGCCAGCAGACCGGGACAGGGCCAATTATTGGGGAACACTGAAGCTTTCTTT